The 4 T cell receptor beta chains reported below all come from one sample, sequenced in a study of blood T cell repertoires in COVID-19. Generated by immunoSEQ multiplex PCR, the TCRdb table keeps only in-frame clones and is missing some. The table shows about 76,000 clones, with over 80% occurring only once. Sample: peripheral blood. Receptors originate from a man aged 45 to 65 with active COVID-19.

The chain recombines TRBV4-3 with TRBJ2-3; 11 positions match TRBD1. The J segment lost 2 bases and the V segment lost 0 bases, leaving 4 bases of the junction unmatched. The CDR3 contains 17 residues. From germline, CDR1 is LGHNA and CDR2 YSLEER. This CDR3 is CASSQDRDRGDTDTQYF. As DNA, the CDR3 is TGCGCCAGCAGCCAAGATAGGGACAGGGGGGACACAGATACGCAGTATTTT.

This chain connects TRBV4-2 to TRBJ2-3, with D perhaps matching TRBD1 (6 bases). The CDR3 has 16 residues. V was cut by 1 base and J by 9 bases, with 20 bases left in between. CDR1 and CDR2 from the germline V gene are LGHNA and YNFKEQ. The CDR3 DNA follows: TGTGCCAGCAGCCAAGGATTTTGGGACACCCGCGGAACGCAGTATTTT. This codes for CASSQGFWDTRGTQYF.

This clone was seen just once. The sample has other DNA sequences that encode this CDR3 too. The chain joins TRBV7-2 to TRBJ1-1; the D is unclear. This CDR3 contains 14 residues. With 1 base removed from V and 4 bases from J, the gap between germline ends came to 10 bases. Germline lookup yields CDR1 SGHTA and CDR2 FQGNSA. CDR3 in DNA: TGTGCCAGCAGCTTAGAACGGGTTGGCACTGAAGCTTTCTTT. Translation: CASSLERVGTEAFF.

The chain is built from TRBV12-3 or TRBV12-4 and TRBJ1-3, with D possibly being TRBD1 (5 bases). The CDR3 covers 13 residues. Trimming left V 7 bases short and J 5 bases short, with 12 bases between. The DNA for the CDR3 is TGTGCCAGCACCCGGGACTACAGAAACACCATATATTTT. This codes for CASTRDYRNTIYF.